This T cell receptor beta chain was recovered during a study of PD-1 blockade in classical Hodgkin lymphoma. Each patient relapsed following autologous stem cell transplantation, and prior brentuximab vedotin exposure differed. Unmatched junction bases numbered 7, after V lost 0 bases and J lost 4 bases. The germline V gene encodes CDR1 KGHSH and CDR2 LQKENI. The CDR3 loop spans 16 amino acids. TCRdb's table, derived via immunoSEQ multiplex PCR, lists solely in-frame clones and lacks some. The table includes fewer than 100,000 clones, 92% detected once. The genes are TRBV18 and TRBJ2-3; 7 nucleotides line up with TRBD2. The input for sequencing was peripheral blood mononuclear cells (PBMCs), taken at baseline. The origin of this receptor is a human donor with classical Hodgkin lymphoma. The CDR3 DNA sequence: TGTGCCAGCTCACCACCGGAGCTAGCGGACGCAGATACGCAGTATTTT. Protein product: CASSPPELADADTQYF.